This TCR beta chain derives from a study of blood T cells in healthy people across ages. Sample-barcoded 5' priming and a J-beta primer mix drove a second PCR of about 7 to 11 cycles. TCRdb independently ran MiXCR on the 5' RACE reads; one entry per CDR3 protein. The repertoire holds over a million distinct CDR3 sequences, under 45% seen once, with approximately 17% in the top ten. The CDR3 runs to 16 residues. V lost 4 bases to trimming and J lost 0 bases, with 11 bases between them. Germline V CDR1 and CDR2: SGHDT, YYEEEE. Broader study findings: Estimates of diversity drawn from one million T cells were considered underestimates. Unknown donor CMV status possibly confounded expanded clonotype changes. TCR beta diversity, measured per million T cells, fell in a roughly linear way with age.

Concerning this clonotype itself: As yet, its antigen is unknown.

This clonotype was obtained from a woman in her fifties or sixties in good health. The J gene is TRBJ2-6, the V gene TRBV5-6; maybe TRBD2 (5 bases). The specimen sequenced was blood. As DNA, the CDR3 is TGTGCCAGCAGCCGAGTACGGGGCTCTGGGGCCAACGTCCTGACTTTC. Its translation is CASSRVRGSGANVLTF.